The source of this T cell receptor (beta chain) is a study of cytomegalovirus exposure and HLA in healthy donors. Study-level findings and limits: The presence/absence work took it that sequencing depth was about the same across donors. Most likely, a cluster of highly shared sequence variants arose as a sequencing artifact. Earlier analysis found most TCR beta V segments productive about 90% or about 30% of the time. Researchers reported that three CMV-associated chains were confirmed in vitro as CMV antigen-specific.

The V and J ends lost 0 bases and 2 bases, in that order; junction bases with no gene match: 4. CDR1 is GTSNPN, CDR2 SVGIG, per germline (reference sequence). This CDR3 is 15 amino acids long. On this clone: Its antigen is currently unknown.

The PCR made use of 60 Vbeta and 13 Jbeta primers. Repertoires were generated with immunoSEQ multiplex PCR, while TCRdb's copy carries only in-frame clones and drops some. There are about 82,000 clones in the sample; 60% to 80% occur only once, and 3% to 3.5% lies in the top ten. The sequence came from a man aged 45-60 years in good health and CMV-seronegative. The sequenced material came from PBMCs. This chain joins TRBV30 and TRBJ1-5; TRBD1 matches 7 bases. The CDR3 DNA is TGTGCCTGGAGTGTTAACAGGGGTGGCAATCAGCCCCAGCATTTT. Translated: CAWSVNRGGNQPQHF.